This TCR beta chain was identified during a study of metastatic and nonmetastatic thyroid tumors. Findings and limits, study-wide: Versus benign nodules, malignant thyroid tumors reportedly had significantly higher TCR beta diversity, in blood and tumor.

V lost 4 bases and J 8 bases, leaving 15 bases between the germline ends. This CDR3 comprises 14 residues. CDR1 MDHEN and CDR2 SYDVKM come from the germline V gene. No patient had received any treatment before thyroid surgery. This clone was seen at least ten times. Its antigen is currently unknown. Original processing methods: The authors used CDR3 differences across clinicopathological groups to build a distant-metastasis classifier for papillary thyroid cancer. MiXCR reprocessed the PCR reads for TCRdb. These V and J calls originate from TCRdb's pipeline instead of the authors' own analysis. The sample contains about 24,000 clones, roughly 12% of which appear only once.

The TCR sequence derives from a female donor with papillary thyroid cancer or a benign thyroid nodule (not recorded which). Some clones in this sample may be carry-over from other donors' samples. Sequenced: blood. The rearrangement links TRBV28 to TRBJ1-3; D might be TRBD1 (6 bases). The CDR3 DNA sequence: TGTGCCAGCAGTTCCGGGCAGGGGCTCCACACCATATATTTT. Its protein is CASSSGQGLHTIYF.